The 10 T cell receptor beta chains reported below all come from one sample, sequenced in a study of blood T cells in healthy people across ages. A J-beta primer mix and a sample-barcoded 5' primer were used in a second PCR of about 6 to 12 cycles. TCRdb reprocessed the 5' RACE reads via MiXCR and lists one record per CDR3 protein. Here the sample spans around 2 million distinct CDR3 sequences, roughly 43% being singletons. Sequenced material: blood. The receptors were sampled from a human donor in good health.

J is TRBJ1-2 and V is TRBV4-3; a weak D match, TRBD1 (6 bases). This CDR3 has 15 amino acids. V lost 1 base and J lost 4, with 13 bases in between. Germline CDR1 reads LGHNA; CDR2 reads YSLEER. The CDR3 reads CASSQVTGIGYGYTF. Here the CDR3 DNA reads TGCGCCAGCAGCCAAGTTACAGGGATCGGCTATGGCTACACCTTC.

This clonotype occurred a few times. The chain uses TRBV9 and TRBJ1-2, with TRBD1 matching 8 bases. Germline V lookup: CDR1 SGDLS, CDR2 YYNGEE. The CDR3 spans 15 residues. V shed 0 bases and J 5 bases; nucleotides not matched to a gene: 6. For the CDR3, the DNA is TGTGCCAGCAGCGTAGCCCAGGGGGCTCGGTATGGCTACACCTTC. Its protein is CASSVAQGARYGYTF.

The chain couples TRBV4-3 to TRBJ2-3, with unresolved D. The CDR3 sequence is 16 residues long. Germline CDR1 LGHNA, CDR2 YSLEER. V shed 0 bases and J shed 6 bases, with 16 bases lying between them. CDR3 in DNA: TGCGCCAGCAGCCAAGATCAAGGAGACATTAGGGATACGCAGTATTTT. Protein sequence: CASSQDQGDIRDTQYF.

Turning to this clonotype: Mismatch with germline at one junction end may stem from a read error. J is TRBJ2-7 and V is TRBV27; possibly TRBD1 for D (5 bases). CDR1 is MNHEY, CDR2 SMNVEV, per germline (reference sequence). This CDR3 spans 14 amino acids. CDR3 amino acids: CASSPRTFSYERYF. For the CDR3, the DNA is TGTGCCAGCAGTCCACGGACATTTTCCTACGAGCGGTACTTC.

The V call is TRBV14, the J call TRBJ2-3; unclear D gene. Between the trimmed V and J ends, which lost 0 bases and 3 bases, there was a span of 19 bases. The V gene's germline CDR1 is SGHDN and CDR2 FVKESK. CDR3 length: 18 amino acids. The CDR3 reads CASSQDQRTRSITDTQYF. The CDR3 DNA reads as TGTGCCAGCAGCCAAGACCAGAGGACCCGATCCATAACAGATACGCAGTATTTT.

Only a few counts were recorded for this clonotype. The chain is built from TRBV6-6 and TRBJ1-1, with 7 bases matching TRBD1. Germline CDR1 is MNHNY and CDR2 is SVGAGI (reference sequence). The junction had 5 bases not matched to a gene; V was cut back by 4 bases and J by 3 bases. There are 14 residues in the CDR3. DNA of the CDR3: TGTGCCAGCAGTTCACAGGGGACTCACACTGAAGCTTTCTTT. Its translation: CASSSQGTHTEAFF.

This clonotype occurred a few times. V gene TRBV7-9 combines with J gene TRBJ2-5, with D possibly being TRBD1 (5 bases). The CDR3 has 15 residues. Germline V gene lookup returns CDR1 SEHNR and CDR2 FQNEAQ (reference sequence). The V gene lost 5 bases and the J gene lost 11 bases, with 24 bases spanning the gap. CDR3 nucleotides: TGTGCCAGCAGCCACATCGCACGCAGGGTGGGTGAGCAGTACTTC. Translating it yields CASSHIARRVGEQYF.

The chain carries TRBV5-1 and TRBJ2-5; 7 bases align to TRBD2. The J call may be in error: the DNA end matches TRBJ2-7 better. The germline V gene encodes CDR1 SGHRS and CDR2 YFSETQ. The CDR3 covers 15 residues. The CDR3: CASSIYGGTYSEQYF. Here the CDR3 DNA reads TGCGCCAGCAGCATCTACGGGGGGACTTACAGCGAGCAGTACTTC.

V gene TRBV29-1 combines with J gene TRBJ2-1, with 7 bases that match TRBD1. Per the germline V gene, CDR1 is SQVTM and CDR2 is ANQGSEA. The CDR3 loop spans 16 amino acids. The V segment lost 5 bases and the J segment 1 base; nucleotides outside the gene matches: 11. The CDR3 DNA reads TGCAGCGTTTTGCCCTTGACAGGGACGTCCTACAATGAGCAGTTCTTC. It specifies CSVLPLTGTSYNEQFF.

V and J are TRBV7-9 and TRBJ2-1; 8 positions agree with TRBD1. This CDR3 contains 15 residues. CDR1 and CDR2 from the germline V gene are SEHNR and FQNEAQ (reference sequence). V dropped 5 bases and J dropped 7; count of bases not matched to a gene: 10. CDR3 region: CASSVTGEVWNEQFF. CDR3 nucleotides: TGTGCCAGCAGCGTGACAGGGGAAGTTTGGAATGAGCAGTTCTTC.